Sequencing of this TCR beta chain was carried out in a study of cytomegalovirus exposure and HLA in healthy donors. The V end was cut by 3 bases, the J end by 0 bases, with 15 bases between. The CDR3 length is 17 residues. Germline loops: CDR1 SGDLS, CDR2 YYNGEE. The study, taken as a whole, reports: As a later analysis revealed, the rate of TCR association differed by HLA locus, with DRB1 most and HLA-C fewest. Among TCR beta chains, those listed as cytomegalovirus-associated numbered fewer than 200.

This clone has just a few counts. Its specificity is not known. Amplification used 60 Vbeta primers and 13 Jbeta primers. Using immunoSEQ multiplex PCR, the repertoire was profiled, and TCRdb retains in-frame clones only, with some absent. The data contain some 190,000 clones, 75% to 85% of them singletons. Sequencing used PBMCs. The receptor was derived from a woman aged 45-65 years in good health and CMV-seronegative. This chain joins TRBV9 and TRBJ1-4; tentatively, D is TRBD1 (6 bases). As DNA, the CDR3 is TGTGCCAGCAGCGCAACAGGGACGGTTGCAACTAATGAAAAACTGTTTTTT. Encoded protein: CASSATGTVATNEKLFF. The variable domain in full, completed from reference TRBV9 and TRBJ1-4, reads DSGVTQTPKHLITATGQRVTLRCSPRSGDLSVYWYQQSLDQGLQFLIQYYNGEERAKGNILERFSAQQFPDLHSELNLSSLELGDSALYFCASSATGTVATNEKLFFGSGTQLSVL.